The T cell receptor beta chain under discussion was sequenced for a study of T cell changes during pregnancy in multiple sclerosis. TCRdb keeps only in-frame clones here, not all; method: immunoSEQ multiplex PCR. The sample lists over 45,000 clones, about 91% seen once, with roughly 0.19% in the top ten. Germline V gene data show CDR1 as KGHSH and CDR2 as LQKENI. The J segment lost 2 bases and the V segment lost 3 bases, leaving 6 bases of the junction unmatched. The CDR3 is 15 amino acids. The sequencing used CD4+ T cells from peripheral blood mononuclear cells, collected in the second trimester of pregnancy. The genes are TRBV18 and TRBJ2-7; 8 bases agree with TRBD1. The TCR sequence derives from a female donor with multiple sclerosis, enrolled in a pregnancy study. The CDR3 here is CASSPPGQATYEQYF. DNA for the CDR3: TGTGCCAGCTCACCTCCGGGACAGGCGACCTACGAGCAGTACTTC. Based on the CDR3 plus reference TRBV18 and TRBJ2-7, the full variable domain is NAGVMQNPRHLVRRRGQEARLRCSPMKGHSHVYWYRQLPEEGLKFMVYLQKENIIDESGMPKERFSAEFPKEGPSILRIQQVVRGDSAAYFCASSPPGQATYEQYFGPGTRLTVT.